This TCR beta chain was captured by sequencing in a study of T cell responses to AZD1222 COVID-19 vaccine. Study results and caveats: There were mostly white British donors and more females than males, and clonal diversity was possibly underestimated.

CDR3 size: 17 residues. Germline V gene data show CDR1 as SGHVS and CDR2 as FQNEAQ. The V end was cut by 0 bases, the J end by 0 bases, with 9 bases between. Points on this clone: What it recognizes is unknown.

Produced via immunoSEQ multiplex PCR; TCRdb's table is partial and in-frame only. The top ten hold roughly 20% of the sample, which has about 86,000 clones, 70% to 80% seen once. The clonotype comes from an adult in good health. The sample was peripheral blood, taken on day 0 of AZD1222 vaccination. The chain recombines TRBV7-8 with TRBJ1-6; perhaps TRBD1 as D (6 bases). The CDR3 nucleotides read TGTGCCAGCAGCTTAGCGCAGGGGAGCTCCTATAATTCACCCCTCCACTTT. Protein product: CASSLAQGSSYNSPLHF.